This is a list of T cell receptor beta chains from one sample in a study of T-cell memory formation after mild COVID-19. MiXCR, run by TCRdb on the 5' RACE reads, gives a single entry per CDR3 protein. Of roughly 380,000 distinct CDR3 sequences in the sample, approximately 29% were seen once. The sequencing input was PBMCs or a T cell subset sorted from them (not recorded which). The source is an adult woman who had mild COVID-19 (a few samples of this study predate the infection). Cell type and time point are not known. The CDR3 runs from the conserved cysteine through the conserved F or W. D genes are given only for firm matches. Part of the rows lack a size; the others show once, few, many or a class for expanded clones.

d_call clone_size j_call v_call cdr3_aa cdr3_nt
. . TRBJ2-6 TRBV12-3/TRBV12-4 CASSLGLYSGANVLTF TGTGCCAGCAGTTTAGGCCTGTACTCTGGGGCCAACGTCCTGACTTTC
. . TRBJ2-3 TRBV5-1 CASSAMDRRDTQYF TGCGCCAGCAGCGCTATGGACCGACGAGATACGCAGTATTTT
. . TRBJ2-6 TRBV7-2 CASSPTLHSSGANVLTF TGTGCCAGCAGCCCTACGTTACATAGCTCTGGGGCCAACGTCCTGACTTTC
TRBD1 . TRBJ2-1 TRBV4-1 CASSQVGQKTVNEQFF TGCGCCAGCAGCCAAGTGGGACAGAAGACCGTCAATGAGCAGTTCTTC
. . TRBJ2-3 TRBV13 CASSLDGDERLRVTDTQYF TGTGCCAGCAGCTTAGATGGTGACGAGCGGCTCAGGGTTACAGATACGCAGTATTTT
TRBD2 . TRBJ2-7 TRBV5-8 CASSHRLAGNYEQYF TGTGCCAGCAGCCATCGACTAGCGGGGAATTACGAGCAGTACTTC
TRBD2 . TRBJ2-1 TRBV5-1 CASSTGLAGGVVHEQFF TGCGCCAGCAGCACCGGACTAGCGGGAGGCGTAGTTCATGAGCAGTTCTTC
. many TRBJ2-1 TRBV7-9 CASSLVANEQFF TGTGCCAGCAGCTTGGTTGCCAATGAGCAGTTCTTC
TRBD1 . TRBJ2-1 TRBV7-9 CASSSNRGHYNEQFF TGTGCCAGCAGCTCGAACAGGGGGCACTACAATGAGCAGTTCTTC
TRBD1 . TRBJ2-7 TRBV18 CASSAGTGGFEQYF TGTGCCAGCTCCGCCGGGACAGGGGGATTTGAGCAGTACTTC
TRBD2 many TRBJ2-7 TRBV7-2 CASSLEASGGIHEQYF TGTGCCAGCAGCTTAGAGGCTAGCGGGGGAATTCACGAGCAGTACTTC
. . TRBJ1-2 TRBV5-1 CASSLDNLYGYTF TGCGCCAGCAGCCTAGACAATCTCTATGGCTACACCTTC
TRBD2 . TRBJ2-2 TRBV4-1 CASSQGPSGEDTGELFF TGCGCCAGCAGCCAGGGTCCCAGCGGGGAGGACACCGGGGAGCTGTTTTTT
. . TRBJ2-7 TRBV20-1 CSARSRRASSYEQYF TGCAGTGCAAGAAGCCGGAGGGCCAGCTCCTACGAGCAGTACTTC
TRBD2 . TRBJ2-3 TRBV19 CASTRSSGGSGDTQYF TGTGCCAGTACGCGGTCTAGCGGGGGATCCGGGGATACGCAGTATTTT
. few TRBJ2-3 TRBV19 CASRRDFSTDTQYF TGTGCCAGTCGGAGGGACTTTAGCACAGATACGCAGTATTTT
. . TRBJ1-1 TRBV7-9 CASSPDTRNTEAFF TGTGCCAGCAGCCCGGACACTAGGAACACTGAAGCTTTCTTT
. . TRBJ2-1 TRBV18 CASSPRLANEQFF TGTGCCAGCTCACCACGCCTAGCCAATGAGCAGTTCTTC
. . TRBJ2-3 TRBV6-6 CASASYRTDTQYF TGTGCCAGCGCAAGCTACCGCACAGATACGCAGTATTTC
. . TRBJ2-1 TRBV4-2 CASSQPGTATIYNEQFF TGTGCCAGCAGCCAGCCCGGGACTGCCACCATCTACAATGAGCAGTTCTTC
TRBD1 . TRBJ2-7 TRBV20-1 CSAYTGGEYEQYF TGCAGTGCCTATACAGGGGGCGAGTACGAGCAGTACTTC
. . TRBJ2-3 TRBV12-3/TRBV12-4 CASSLGENTDTQYF TGTGCCAGCAGTTTAGGGGAGAATACAGATACGCAGTATTTT
TRBD1 few TRBJ2-7 TRBV7-9 CASSPAQGARHEQYF TGTGCCAGCAGCCCCGCACAGGGGGCAAGGCACGAGCAGTACTTC
. . TRBJ2-7 TRBV7-9 CASSSLREKDEQYF TGTGCCAGCAGCTCTCTTCGGGAGAAGGACGAGCAGTACTTC
. few TRBJ1-1 TRBV7-9 CASSSDPTNTEAFF TGTGCCAGCAGCTCGGACCCGACTAACACTGAAGCTTTCTTT
. once TRBJ2-1 TRBV18 CASSPPGSGLLF TGTGCCAGCTCACCGCCAGGGTCAGGCCTACTCTTC
. . TRBJ2-3 TRBV3-1 CASSQGHGSDTQYF TGTGCCAGCAGCCAAGGTCACGGCTCAGATACGCAGTATTTT
. . TRBJ2-1 TRBV30 CAWSVLSEQFF TGTGCCTGGAGTGTACTCAGCGAGCAGTTCTTC
TRBD1 . TRBJ2-4 TRBV5-1 CASSSRQGNIQYF TGCGCCAGCAGTTCCCGACAGGGAAACATTCAGTACTTC
. . TRBJ2-7 TRBV12-3/TRBV12-4 CASSLEGSGEQYF TGTGCCAGCAGTTTAGAGGGGTCGGGGGAGCAGTACTTC
. . TRBJ1-2 TRBV7-2 CASSADSLYGYTF TGTGCCAGCAGCGCGGACAGCCTCTATGGCTACACCTTC
. . TRBJ2-5 TRBV11-2 CASRKDSKGTQYF TGTGCCAGCAGAAAAGACAGCAAGGGGACCCAGTACTTC
. . TRBJ1-5 TRBV6-2/TRBV6-3 CASRTHRDNQPQHF TGTGCCAGCAGAACCCACAGGGACAATCAGCCCCAGCATTTT
TRBD2 few TRBJ2-7 TRBV7-3 CASSSGLAGVAEQYF TGTGCCAGCAGCTCGGGACTAGCGGGAGTAGCTGAGCAGTACTTC
TRBD2 . TRBJ2-1 TRBV7-2 CASSLVWLAGNNEQFF TGTGCCAGCAGCTTAGTCTGGCTAGCGGGGAACAATGAGCAGTTCTTC
TRBD2 few TRBJ2-3 TRBV20-1 CSGSSGRDTQYF TGCAGTGGATCTAGCGGGAGGGATACGCAGTATTTT
TRBD2 . TRBJ2-1 TRBV3-1 CASSQGLAGGILF TGTGCCAGCAGCCAAGGCCTAGCGGGAGGAATTTTATTC
TRBD1 few TRBJ2-7 TRBV9 CASSPDNRGPHEQYF TGTGCCAGCAGCCCAGATAACAGGGGGCCCCACGAGCAGTACTTC
. few TRBJ2-7 TRBV3-1 CASSQIVGEQYF TGTGCCAGCAGCCAAATAGTCGGCGAGCAGTACTTC
TRBD1 few TRBJ2-1 TRBV29-1 CSVAGTGGEKSSYNEQFF TGCAGCGTTGCCGGGACAGGGGGCGAGAAAAGCTCCTACAATGAGCAGTTCTTC
. . TRBJ2-5 TRBV3-1 CASSQGVAGSGTQYF TGTGCCAGCAGCCAAGGGGTCGCTGGGTCGGGGACCCAGTACTTC
. many TRBJ2-3 TRBV4-2 CASRHIGRTDTQYF TGTGCCAGCAGACACATCGGGCGAACAGATACGCAGTATTTT
TRBD1 many TRBJ1-4 TRBV7-2 CASSLVGGGMNEKLFF TGTGCCAGCAGCTTAGTTGGAGGGGGCATGAATGAAAAACTGTTTTTT
. . TRBJ2-7 TRBV6-2/TRBV6-3 CASSDGPYEQYF TGTGCCAGCAGTGATGGACCCTACGAGCAGTACTTC
. few TRBJ2-1 TRBV7-8 CASSDSVDEQFF TGTGCCAGCAGCGATAGTGTCGATGAGCAGTTCTTC
TRBD1 few TRBJ2-7 TRBV7-9 CASSPPIWTGPYEQYF TGTGCCAGCAGCCCTCCCATCTGGACAGGGCCCTACGAGCAGTACTTC
TRBD2 . TRBJ2-5 TRBV29-1 CSFRTSGRETQYF TGCAGCTTCCGGACTAGCGGGAGAGAGACCCAGTACTTC
TRBD2 few TRBJ2-3 TRBV29-1 CSVAGLTDTQYF TGCAGCGTAGCGGGACTCACAGATACGCAGTATTTT
. few TRBJ1-2 TRBV5-1 CASSSGVANYGYTF TGCGCCAGCAGCTCCGGGGTAGCTAACTATGGCTACACCTTC
TRBD2 . TRBJ2-3 TRBV5-4 CASTEGLAGTDTQYF TGTGCCAGCACCGAAGGACTAGCTGGTACAGATACGCAGTATTTT
TRBD2 many TRBJ2-7 TRBV20-1 CSAPGLAGPRAYEQYF TGCAGTGCTCCCGGACTAGCGGGCCCTCGGGCCTACGAGCAGTACTTC
. few TRBJ1-1 TRBV25-1 CASSIGTEAFF TGTGCCAGCAGTATTGGTACTGAAGCTTTCTTT
. . TRBJ2-3 TRBV20-1 CSAREARMFPDTQYF TGCAGTGCTAGAGAGGCCAGGATGTTCCCAGATACGCAGTATTTT
. . TRBJ2-1 TRBV24-1 CATESRGQGADEQFF TGTGCCACGGAAAGTCGGGGGCAAGGGGCCGATGAGCAGTTCTTC
TRBD1 . TRBJ1-1 TRBV4-1 CASSQSRQGLTEAFF TGCGCCAGCAGCCAAAGTAGACAGGGATTAACTGAAGCTTTCTTT
. . TRBJ1-2 TRBV7-3 CASSIQGFNYGYTF TGTGCCAGCAGCATACAGGGTTTTAACTATGGCTACACCTTC
TRBD1 . TRBJ1-6 TRBV28 CASSSGQTNNSPLHF TGTGCCAGCAGTTCGGGACAGACCAATAATTCACCCCTCCACTTT